This record covers a single TCR beta chain. The sample comes from a study of blood T cell repertoires in COVID-19. Study-level background: Acute and convalescent COVID-19 specimens originated in the United States, Italy and Spain. Sample material is recorded as cDNA or gDNA derived from T cells, B-cell-depleted T cells, or PBMCs.

V lost 8 bases, J lost 3 bases, and 11 bases lay in between. The CDR3 has 13 amino acids. Using immunoSEQ multiplex PCR, the repertoire was profiled, and TCRdb retains in-frame clones only, with some absent. This sample has about 160,000 clones, with approximately 82% found just once. The sample consisted of peripheral blood. The sequence was collected from a woman aged 80 or over with acute or convalescent COVID-19. This sequence joins TRBV12-3 or TRBV12-4 and TRBJ1-3; no firm D call. The CDR3: CASGRTGGNTIYF. CDR3 sequence (DNA): TGTGCCAGCGGGAGGACGGGTGGAAACACCATATATTTT.